Below, one T cell receptor beta chain is given with its context. Its antigen is not yet known. There are no base qualities to consult, and no much larger clone falls within one base. The donors were under 40 Caucasian individuals from Russia, aged 6 to 90 years, who were systemically healthy. Each donor gave around 9.9 milliliters of peripheral blood, collected into EDTA-treated Vacutainer tubes. Ficoll-Paque density-gradient centrifugation was used to isolate PBMCs, with at least 7 million per sample. Total RNA, at least 6 micrograms per sample, was extracted from PBMCs with Trizol reagent. For every donor, flow cytometry on a PBMC aliquot measured the percentage of naive CD45RAhigh/CD27high T cells. Library method: 5' RACE. Reads for this sample came from an Illumina HiSeq 2500. The second PCR ran for roughly 7 to 11 cycles and used a J-beta primer mix along with a sample-barcoded 5' primer. Each TCR beta cDNA molecule received a unique molecular identifier from a template-switch 5' adaptor carrying 12 random nucleotides. At least 3 million CDR3-containing paired-end reads were obtained from each sample. The Mint cDNA synthesis kit, primed by a TRBC-specific oligonucleotide, was used to synthesize first-strand cDNA from all RNA. After uracil-DNA glycosylase treatment, a first 18-cycle PCR used universal primers M1SS and BC2_uni_R on all cDNA. As for how the authors treated the data: Each sample was normalized by randomly selecting 1 million high-quality reads, each carrying a distinct molecular identifier. Reads with shared molecular identifiers were discarded instead of being binned into consensus sequences. MiTCR, run with a Q25 quality threshold and the strictest error-elimination algorithm, handled CDR3 identification, clonotype clustering and error correction. A nonparametric unseen species model with Euler transformation was used to estimate lower-bound total TCR beta diversity. TCRdb reworked the public reads: Q25 trimming with fastp, MiXCR clone assembly, productive beta chains retained. Entries that share a CDR3 protein sequence are merged under the most common genes and DNA. TCRdb, rather than the study authors, made the V and J calls. Counted in this sample were hundreds of thousands of distinct CDR3 sequences; 58% of them appeared once. Jointly, the top ten make up 22% of the sample.

This sample was taken from a study of blood T cells in healthy people across ages (dated by TCRdb to about 2015). About the investigation overall: In model experiments, roughly one uniquely barcoded TCR beta cDNA molecule per two T cells was captured by template switching. To track age-related changes in TCR beta repertoire diversity, the study relied on deep sequencing normalized with unique cDNA molecular identifiers. Using the same blood draw, the study looked at two additional independent replicas of 1 million unique cDNA reads for two donors, one aged 18 to 30 and the other aged 80 or older. Donors were grouped into four age groups: young (average roughly 16 years), middle-aged (under 40), aged (around 62) and long-lived (approximately 75). To avoid experimental bias, donors of different ages were randomly spread across the sequencing lanes.

CDR1 and CDR2, per the germline V gene, are MNHEY and SVGEGT. From the cysteine up to the phenylalanine, the CDR3 has a length of 14 residues. Only the CDR3 DNA is retained, 42 bases long and in frame from the first base. V is trimmed back by 5 bases and J by 6 bases, and the junction contains 5 bases that no gene match accounts for. General study outcomes and caveats: Because donor CMV infection status was unknown, age-related changes in expanded clonotypes were potentially confounded. Total diversity estimates from one million sequenced T cells were considered lower bounds and underestimates. Observed TCR beta diversity per million T cells fell roughly linearly with age, and a significant reduction was already apparent by age about 36. A strong correlation was found between observed TCR beta diversity and the percentage of naive T cells measured by flow cytometry. Since profiling was done on bulk unsorted PBMCs, naive and antigen-experienced compartments could not be conclusively compared. Compared with the aged group, more naive CD4+ T cells, fewer expanded clones and increased TCR diversity were shown by the long-lived group, suggesting age selection.

The sequencing input was blood. This TCR was recovered from a man aged 30-40 years in good health. Recombination joined TRBV6-2 or TRBV6-3 with TRBJ1-5; TRBD1 aligns with 9 central bases. The DNA is TGTGCCAGCAGTATGGACAGGGGCGGTCAGCCCCAGCATTTT. It encodes CASSMDRGGQPQHF.